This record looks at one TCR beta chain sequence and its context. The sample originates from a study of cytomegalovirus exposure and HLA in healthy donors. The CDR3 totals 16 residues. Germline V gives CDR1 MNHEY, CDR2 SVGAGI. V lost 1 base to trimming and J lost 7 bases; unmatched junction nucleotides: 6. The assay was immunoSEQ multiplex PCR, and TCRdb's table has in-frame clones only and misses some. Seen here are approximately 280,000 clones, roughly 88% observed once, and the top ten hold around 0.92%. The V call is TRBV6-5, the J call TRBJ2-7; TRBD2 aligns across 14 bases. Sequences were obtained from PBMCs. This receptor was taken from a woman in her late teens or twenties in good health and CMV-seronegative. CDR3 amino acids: CASSYFGLAGGSEQYF. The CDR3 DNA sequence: TGTGCCAGCAGTTACTTCGGACTAGCGGGAGGTAGTGAGCAGTACTTC.